This T cell receptor beta chain appears in the sequencing data of a study of a mutant IDH1 vaccine in newly diagnosed glioma. About the study: Vaccination was launched 4-6 weeks after radiotherapy alone, or with temozolomide cycles.

Notes on this clone: The antigen remains unidentified.

CDR1 is SGHDN and CDR2 is FVKESK in the germline V gene. The CDR3 is 20 residues long. With V trimmed by 4 bases and J by 1 base, 16 bases remained unmatched. The sample's time point: week 47, end of study. One vaccine dose held 300 ug of mutant IDH1 20-mer peptide and came with topical imiquimod. Eight vaccine injections were given to patients in weeks 1, 3, 5, 7, 11, 15, 19 and 23. In every donor, the tumor was a new WHO grade 3 or 4 IDH1-mutant, ATRX-lost astrocytoma. Measured with immunoSEQ multiplex PCR; TCRdb has only the in-frame clones, and not every one. The sample carries almost 95,000 clones, 85% to 90% recorded once.

Source: PBMCs, taken from a glioma patient whose treatment included an IDH1 peptide vaccine. The J gene is TRBJ2-1, the V gene TRBV14, with 10 bases that match TRBD2. This receptor was taken from a woman aged 45-65 years with glioma. The CDR3 is CASSLISGRALGFSYNEQFF. CDR3 coding DNA: TGTGCCAGCAGCCTAATCAGCGGGAGGGCCTTAGGTTTTTCCTACAATGAGCAGTTCTTC.